This T cell receptor (beta chain) was sequenced for a study of tumor-infiltrating lymphocytes in primary liver carcinoma. Study information: The patients comprised men and women between the ages of 30 and 69 years. Staging placed the tumors at T1-T3 N0M0, and they measured about 4 to 11 cm across.

Unsorted bulk tissue, about 17-33 mg of it, served as the source for co-extraction of RNA and DNA. From 450 to 550 ng total RNA, TCR beta cDNA was generated with a primer in the constant region. TCR beta libraries came from three nested multiplex PCR rounds using slightly modified ARM-PCR. One entry per CDR3 protein, called by TCRdb with MiXCR from the multiplex PCR reads. The sample holds tens of thousands of distinct CDR3 sequences; 80% are singletons and the top ten take roughly a third. Sequencing input: liver tumor tissue from sampling region 2. Subset specified: tumor region T2, inferior pole. The TCR originated in a woman aged 30 to 39 with primary liver carcinoma and hepatitis B virus infection.

This chain's CDR3 is CASSLAVTGVHISCEQYF. CDR3 DNA sequence: TGCGCCAGCAGCCTAGCTGTGACGGGGGTTCACATTAGCTGCGAGCAGTACTTC. This chain uses TRBV4-3 with TRBJ2-7, with D possibly matching TRBD2 (6 bases). This CDR3 is built from 18 residues. The ends were cut back, 4 bases at V and 6 bases at J, with 28 bases in the middle. The V gene's germline CDR1 is LGHNA and CDR2 YSLEER.